This TCR beta chain emerged from a study of blood T cell repertoires in COVID-19. The CDR3 loop spans 15 amino acids. In germline, CDR1 is LNHDA, CDR2 SQIVND (reference sequence). J gave up 8 bases and V 3 bases, and 7 bases lay outside the gene matches. Assay used: immunoSEQ multiplex PCR; TCRdb lists only in-frame clones, some missing. The sample includes around 250,000 clones, roughly 84% of them seen just once. The clonotype was recovered from a woman younger than 30 with acute or convalescent COVID-19. Sequences were obtained from peripheral blood. V is TRBV19 and J is TRBJ2-4, with 10 positions matching TRBD1. The CDR3 protein is CASSIPGTGVDIQYF. The CDR3 DNA follows: TGTGCCAGTAGTATCCCTGGGACAGGGGTGGACATTCAGTACTTC.